A single sample is the source of the 28 T cell receptor beta chains below, sequenced in a study of Graves' ophthalmopathy and Graves' hyperthyroidism. From RNA, the CDR3 regions of TCR beta chains were amplified and sequenced. After a first-round RT-PCR with HTBI primers, a second-round multiplex PCR was run. Using its own MiXCR run on the multiplex PCR reads, TCRdb lists one record per CDR3 protein. The sample yields more than 300,000 distinct CDR3 sequences, approximately 15% seen once. The specimen was peripheral blood. The receptors were sampled from a woman under 30 with stable Graves' hyperthyroidism.

This clonotype was picked up many times. DNA of the CDR3: TGTGCCAGCTACACCGTAAGGGACTATGGCTACACCTTC. Protein: CASYTVRDYGYTF. V usage is TRBV6-2 or TRBV6-3 and J usage is TRBJ1-2; unclear D gene. This CDR3 region has 13 residues. Trimming removed 8 bases at V and 3 bases at J, with 13 bases between. The germline gives CDR1 MNHEY, CDR2 SVGEGT.

This rearrangement joins TRBV3-1 to TRBJ1-2; D gene unclear. This CDR3 is built from 17 residues. Germline-derived CDR1 and CDR2 are LGHDT and YNNKEL (reference sequence). V was shortened by 6 bases and J by 2 bases, with 22 bases between the two germline ends. The CDR3 reads CASRRSSLRTANYGYTF. Here the CDR3 DNA reads TGTGCCAGCAGACGGAGCTCCTTACGGACCGCCAACTATGGCTACACCTTC.

Ten or more counts support this clonotype. The chain is built from TRBV6-1 and TRBJ2-2, with D unclear. The CDR3 contains 15 residues. V was pared by 5 bases and J by 4 bases, with 14 bases between. Germline CDR1 MNHNS, CDR2 SASEGT. The CDR3 coding sequence is TGTGCCAGCAGTACCCGGGTCATATTCACCGGGGAGCTGTTTTTT. Translation gives CASSTRVIFTGELFF.

This clonotype has ten or more counts. The chain recombines TRBV5-1 with TRBJ2-7; D is ambiguous. This CDR3 has 14 residues. Trimming took 4 bases from V and 1 from J, leaving 12 bases between them. The V gene's germline CDR1 is SGHRS and CDR2 YFSETQ. CDR3 DNA sequence: TGCGCCAGCAGCGGTATCGGGTCGTCCTACGAGCAGTACTTC. Translated: CASSGIGSSYEQYF.

A few counts support this clonotype. At one boundary the junction diverges from the germline segment, which might be a read error. This chain links TRBV3-1 with TRBJ2-2, with D tentatively TRBD2 (6 bases). CDR3 length: 13 residues. Germline CDR1 and CDR2: LGHDT and YNNKEL (reference sequence). CDR3 nucleotide sequence: TGTGCCAGCAGCCGAGGCGGGGCCGGGGAACTGTCTTTT. Translating gives CASSRGGAGELSF. Complete variable domain (other parts from reference TRBV3-1 and TRBJ2-2): DTAVSQTPKYLVTQMGNDKSIKCEQNLGHDTMYWYKQDSKKFLKIMFSYNNKELIINETVPNRFSPKSPDKAHLNLHINSLELGDSAVYFCASSRGGAGELSFGEGSRLTVL.

This rearrangement joins TRBV12-3 or TRBV12-4 to TRBJ2-2; the D is unclear. The ends were cut back, 6 bases at V and 6 bases at J, with 8 bases in the middle. The CDR3 spans 12 residues. CDR3 in amino acids: CASSAGSGELFF. The CDR3 coding sequence is TGTGCCAGCAGCGCCGGGTCCGGGGAGCTGTTTTTT.

This clonotype came up a few times. One end of the junction is discordant with germline, which a read error may explain. V is TRBV19 and J is TRBJ1-1, with 7 positions matching TRBD1. CDR1 is LNHDA and CDR2 is SQIVND in the germline V gene (reference sequence). The CDR3 spans 14 residues. CDR3 bases: TGTGCCAGTAGTATAGTCCCACAGGGGCCTGAAGCTTGCTTT. Protein sequence: CASSIVPQGPEACF.

This clonotype was recorded at least ten times. The chain joins TRBV6-1 to TRBJ2-7; no clear D. Germline V gives CDR1 MNHNS, CDR2 SASEGT. The CDR3 has 11 residues. V dropped 3 bases and J dropped 2 bases, with 2 bases sitting between them. Written as DNA, the CDR3 is TGTGCCAGCAGTGACGCCTACGAGCAGTACTTC. This encodes CASSDAYEQYF.

This clonotype was detected a few times. The CDR3 loop reads CASSLGVGNYEQYF. The CDR3 nucleotides read TGTGCCAGCAGCTTAGGGGTAGGGAACTACGAGCAGTACTTC. The genes are TRBV11-2 and TRBJ2-7, with D unresolved. Germline CDR1 SGHAT, CDR2 FQNNGV. The V end lost 1 base, the J end lost 3 bases, and 10 bases lay between the germline ends. The CDR3 runs to 14 residues.

The V gene is TRBV19, the J gene TRBJ1-5, with no clear D. The CDR3 totals 13 residues. Looked up from germline, CDR1 is LNHDA and CDR2 is SQIVND (reference sequence). The V gene lost 1 base and the J gene lost 6 bases, with 7 bases spanning the gap. CDR3 bases: TGTGCCAGTAGTATAGGGCCCGCTCAGCCCCAGCATTTT. This encodes CASSIGPAQPQHF.

This clonotype was found a few times. This chain uses TRBV5-1 with TRBJ2-2; 7 bases agree with TRBD2. The germline V gene encodes CDR1 SGHRS and CDR2 YFSETQ. V gave up 4 bases and J gave up 6 bases; unmatched junction bases: 9. The CDR3 sequence is 15 residues long. The CDR3 sequence is CASSHSVAGAGELFF. The DNA for the CDR3 is TGCGCCAGCAGCCATTCCGTTGCGGGGGCCGGGGAGCTGTTTTTT.

This clonotype was found many times. An end of the junction differs from the germline gene, which may be a read error. In DNA form, the CDR3 reads TGCAGCGTTGGAGAACAGGGTGGGAATTCACTCCTCCACTTT. Its translation is CSVGEQGGNSLLHF. V and J are TRBV29-1 and TRBJ1-6, with a tentative D call TRBD1 (6 bases). This CDR3 is built from 14 residues. CDR1 is SQVTM, CDR2 ANQGSEA, per germline.

This clonotype was observed many times. The CDR3 nucleotides are TGCGCCAGCAGCCCGGGGACTAGCAGCACCGGGGAGCTGTTTTTT. This translates into CASSPGTSSTGELFF. The chain carries TRBV5-1 and TRBJ2-2, with 9 bases identical to TRBD2. This CDR3 contains 15 residues. The V gene end was trimmed by 4 bases and the J gene end by 4 bases; junction bases not matched to a gene: 5. Germline CDR1 and CDR2: SGHRS and YFSETQ.

J is TRBJ2-2 and V is TRBV28, with D tentatively TRBD2 (6 bases). This CDR3 is built from 15 residues. Trimming took 6 bases from V and 1 from J, leaving 12 bases between them. Germline V gives CDR1 MDHEN, CDR2 SYDVKM. The CDR3 region is CASRQTRQNTGELFF. CDR3 DNA sequence: TGTGCCAGCAGACAGACTAGACAGAACACCGGGGAGCTGTTTTTT.

This clonotype was observed many times. CDR3 DNA: TGTGCCAGCAGCTCAGTGGAGACAGGGGCAAACATTCAGTACTTC. Protein sequence: CASSSVETGANIQYF. This chain connects TRBV7-2 to TRBJ2-4, with 8 bases aligning to TRBD1. The germline V gene encodes CDR1 SGHTA and CDR2 FQGNSA. J gave up 6 bases and V 4 bases, and 8 bases lay outside the gene matches. The CDR3 is 15 residues long.

This clonotype has at least ten counts. The chain employs TRBV12-3 or TRBV12-4 and TRBJ1-3; 7 bases line up with TRBD1. The CDR3 spans 14 residues. Trimming took 6 bases from V and 3 from J; bases not matched to a gene: 5. In DNA form, the CDR3 reads TGTGCCAGCAGAAACAGGGGAATTGGAAACACCATATATTTT. It specifies CASRNRGIGNTIYF.

This clonotype was picked up many times. The chain uses TRBV27 and TRBJ1-1; possibly TRBD1 for D (5 bases). The CDR3 is made up of 15 amino acids. From germline, CDR1 is MNHEY and CDR2 SMNVEV (reference sequence). Trimming took off 0 bases at V and 7 bases at J, with 15 bases between the two ends. CDR3 in DNA: TGTGCCAGCAGTTTATCGGCGGGGACTGGAGTTGAAGCTTTCTTT. This encodes CASSLSAGTGVEAFF.

This clonotype showed up many times. V gene TRBV20-1 combines with J gene TRBJ2-7; 9 positions match TRBD1. The germline V gene has CDR1 DFQATT and CDR2 SNEGSKA (reference sequence). The CDR3 runs 14 residues. The trim removed 3 bases at V and 3 bases at J, leaving 6 bases unmatched. The CDR3 sequence: CSARRGTGSYEQYF. The CDR3 DNA follows: TGCAGTGCTAGGCGGGGGACAGGGAGCTACGAGCAGTACTTC.

Ten or more counts support this clonotype. The V gene is TRBV19, the J gene TRBJ1-1; 8 positions match TRBD1. The CDR3 runs to 16 residues. The germline V gene encodes CDR1 LNHDA and CDR2 SQIVND (reference sequence). Germline trimming cut 2 bases from V and 1 base from J; bases unmatched to any gene: 6. This CDR3 is CASSIRGRGRNTEAFF. As DNA, the CDR3 is TGTGCCAGTAGTATAAGGGGCAGGGGGCGGAACACTGAAGCTTTCTTT.

There are many counts of this clonotype. This sequence joins TRBV6-2 or TRBV6-3 and TRBJ2-7; D gene unclear. This CDR3 comprises 14 residues. Germline CDR1 reads MNHEY; CDR2 reads SVGEGT. V was shortened by 0 bases and J by 0 bases, with 6 bases between the two germline ends. In nucleotides, the CDR3 is TGTGCCAGCAGTTACTCTGGTAGCTCCTACGAGCAGTACTTC. Amino acids: CASSYSGSSYEQYF.

This clonotype has a count of ten or more. A read error may produce the germline difference seen at one junction end. The chain employs TRBV28 and TRBJ2-1; 12 bases are a match to TRBD1. Germline-derived CDR1 and CDR2 are MDHEN and SYDVKM. The CDR3 is 16 residues long. CDR3 residues: CASTFDRGQGADEKFF. Written as DNA, the CDR3 is TGTGCCAGCACCTTCGATAGGGGACAGGGGGCCGATGAGAAGTTCTTC.

This chain links TRBV2 with TRBJ1-6; maybe TRBD1 (5 bases). The V gene's germline CDR1 is SNHLY and CDR2 FYNNEI. The CDR3 contains 16 residues. Trimming cost V 7 bases and J 6 bases, with 19 bases left between them. CDR3: CASIEDIRRLNSPLHF. DNA of the CDR3: TGTGCCAGCATCGAGGACATCAGGCGACTTAATTCACCCCTCCACTTT.

This clonotype came up many times. The chain carries TRBV29-1 and TRBJ2-5, with 9 bases lining up with TRBD1. After removal of 7 bases from V and 4 bases from J, the junction contained 7 bases not matched to a gene. Per germline, CDR1 SQVTM and CDR2 ANQGSEA. This CDR3 contains 13 residues. Written as DNA, the CDR3 is TGCAGCGGCGGACAGGGGAGTCGAGAGACCCAGTACTTC. It encodes CSGGQGSRETQYF.

Note on this clonotype: A read error may account for a junction end that differs from germline. CDR3 region: CASSSGTAIRTWASF. The CDR3 coding sequence is TGTGCCAGCAGCTCCGGGACAGCGATAAGAACTTGGGCTTCCTTT. This chain connects TRBV11-3 to TRBJ1-1; 7 nucleotides align to TRBD1. Germline CDR1 is SGHNT and CDR2 is YENEEA. This CDR3 comprises 15 residues.

This clonotype was observed many times. The chain carries TRBV7-2 and TRBJ2-7; possibly TRBD1 or TRBD2 for D (5 bases each). CDR3 length equals 15 residues. Germline V gives CDR1 SGHTA, CDR2 FQGNSA. The germline V and J ends were trimmed by 1 base and 4 bases, with 14 bases remaining between them. CDR3 nucleotides: TGTGCCAGCAGCTTAGGATCGGGACCTCTATACGAGCAGTACTTC. Translation: CASSLGSGPLYEQYF.

Turning to this clonotype: Given a much more abundant clone one base away, this may be a read error. The chain employs TRBV2 and TRBJ1-1, with no clear D. CDR3 length equals 13 residues. The germline V and J ends were trimmed by 6 bases and 7 bases, with 15 bases remaining between them. Germline loops: CDR1 SNHLY, CDR2 FYNNEI. This CDR3 is CASSLGQEYEAFF. In DNA form, the CDR3 reads TGTGCCAGCAGCTTAGGCCAAGAATATGAAGCTTTCTTT.

This clonotype was seen repeatedly, ten times or more. The chain combines TRBV14 with TRBJ1-6, with 10 bases matching TRBD1. The CDR3 spans 16 residues. V trimming: 1 base; J trimming: 5 bases; junction bases outside the gene matches: 2. The germline V gene has CDR1 SGHDN and CDR2 FVKESK. CDR3 nucleotides: TGTGCCAGCAGCCAAGTGACAGGGGGCGATAATTCACCCCTCCACTTT. This encodes CASSQVTGGDNSPLHF.

Turning to this clonotype: The CDR3 end shows no conserved phenylalanine or tryptophan, and so a read error is likely. V and J are TRBV6-1 and TRBJ2-6, with D tentatively TRBD1 or TRBD2 (5 bases each). The CDR3 consists of 15 residues. Per germline, CDR1 MNHNS and CDR2 SASEGT. V was trimmed by 8 bases and J by 2 bases, leaving 13 bases between them. CDR3 sequence (DNA): TGTGCCAGCGGAACGGGGCGCCCTGGGGCCAACGTCCTGACTTAC. This sequence encodes CASGTGRPGANVLTY.